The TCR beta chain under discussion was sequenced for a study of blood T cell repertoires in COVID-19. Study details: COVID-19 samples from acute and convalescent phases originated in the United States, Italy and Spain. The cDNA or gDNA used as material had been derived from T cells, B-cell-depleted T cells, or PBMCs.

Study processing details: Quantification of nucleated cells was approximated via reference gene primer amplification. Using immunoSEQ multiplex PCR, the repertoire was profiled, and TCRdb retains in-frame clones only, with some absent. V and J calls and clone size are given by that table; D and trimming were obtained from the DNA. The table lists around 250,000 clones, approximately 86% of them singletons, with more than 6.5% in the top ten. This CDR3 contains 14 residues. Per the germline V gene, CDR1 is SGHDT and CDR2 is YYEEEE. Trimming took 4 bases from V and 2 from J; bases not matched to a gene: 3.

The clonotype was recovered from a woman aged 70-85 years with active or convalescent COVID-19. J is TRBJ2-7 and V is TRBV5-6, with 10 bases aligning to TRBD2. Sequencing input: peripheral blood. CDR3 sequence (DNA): TGTGCCAGCAGCCTTAGCGGGGGGACCTACGAGCAGTACTTC. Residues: CASSLSGGTYEQYF. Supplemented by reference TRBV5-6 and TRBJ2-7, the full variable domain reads DAGVTQSPTHLIKTRGQQVTLRCSPKSGHDTVSWYQQALGQGPQFIFQYYEEEERQRGNFPDRFSGHQFPNYSSELNVNALLLGDSALYLCASSLSGGTYEQYFGPGTRLTVT.